These 32 T cell receptor beta chains were all obtained from the same sample, sequenced in a study of blood T cell repertoires in COVID-19. The method was immunoSEQ multiplex PCR; TCRdb's version includes in-frame clones alone and lacks a portion of them. The sample has 150,000 or so clones; about 73% are singletons. Sequencing was carried out using peripheral blood. Every receptor here comes from an elderly man with acute or convalescent COVID-19.

This chain uses TRBV3-1 (or the pseudogene TRBV3-2) with TRBJ1-2, with a possible D match to TRBD1 (6 bases). V lost 0 bases and J 0 bases, leaving 8 bases between the germline ends. The CDR3 spans 15 residues. Germline V lookup: CDR1 LGHDT, CDR2 YNNKEL (reference sequence). CDR3 loop: CASSQEGASNYGYTF. The CDR3 nucleotides are TGTGCCAGCAGCCAAGAGGGGGCTTCTAACTATGGCTACACCTTC.

This chain uses TRBV13 with TRBJ1-3, with 7 bases identical to TRBD1. Germline trimming cut 4 bases from V and 1 base from J; bases unmatched to any gene: 10. Germline CDR1 reads PRHDT; CDR2 reads FYEKMQ (reference sequence). This CDR3 region has 17 residues. Here the CDR3 DNA reads TGTGCCAGCAGCTCCCGACAGGGCCGCCTTTCTGGAAACACCATATATTTT. This codes for CASSSRQGRLSGNTIYF.

The count of this clone is one. The V gene is TRBV10-2, the J gene TRBJ2-7; TRBD1 aligns across 9 bases. The CDR3 spans 12 residues. CDR1 WSHSY and CDR2 SAAADI come from the germline V gene. Trimming removed 6 bases from V and 4 bases from J; junction bases left unmatched: 1. The CDR3 here is CASRDRGYEQYV. CDR3 coding DNA: TGCGCCAGCAGGGACAGGGGTTACGAGCAGTACGTC.

About this clone itself: Other DNA sequences of this sample code for an identical CDR3. The chain uses TRBV28 and TRBJ2-6; 8 bases are shared with TRBD2. With 3 bases clipped from V and 2 bases from J, the junction kept 0 bases outside the gene matches. Germline lookup yields CDR1 MDHEN and CDR2 SYDVKM. This CDR3 spans 15 amino acids. CDR3 nucleotide sequence: TGTGCCAGCAGTTTCGGGGGGGCTGGGGCCAACGTCCTGACTTTC. Its protein product is CASSFGGAGANVLTF.

This clone was picked up a small number of times. The chain is built from TRBV7-9 and TRBJ2-1; 8 bases fit TRBD1. This CDR3 is 14 amino acids long. V lost 5 bases to trimming and J lost 7 bases; unmatched junction nucleotides: 7. Germline CDR1 reads SEHNR; CDR2 reads FQNEAQ (reference sequence). The CDR3 loop is CASSLGQGVNEQFF. The CDR3 DNA follows: TGTGCCAGCAGCCTCGGACAGGGAGTTAATGAGCAGTTCTTC.

This chain connects TRBV7-2 to TRBJ2-4; D unclear. The germline V gene has CDR1 SGHTA and CDR2 FQGNSA. Trimming pared 1 base from V and 8 bases from J, leaving 9 bases between. The length of the CDR3 is 13 residues. The CDR3 here is CASSLGSEDIQYF. Written as DNA, the CDR3 is TGTGCCAGCAGCTTAGGGTCCGAGGACATTCAGTACTTC. Looking up the rest from reference TRBV7-2 and TRBJ2-4 gives the full variable domain: GAGVSQSPSNKVTEKGKDVELRCDPISGHTALYWYRQSLGQGLEFLIYFQGNSAPDKSGLPSDRFSAERTGGSVSTLTIQRTQQEDSAVYLCASSLGSEDIQYFGAGTRLSVL.

This rearrangement joins TRBV19 to TRBJ1-6; 7 nucleotides line up with TRBD1. CDR1 is LNHDA, CDR2 SQIVND, per germline (reference sequence). The V gene end was trimmed by 4 bases and the J gene end by 9 bases; junction bases not matched to a gene: 9. CDR3 length: 15 amino acids. The chain's CDR3 is CASSNSDRAGSPLHF. The CDR3 DNA reads TGTGCCAGTAGTAACTCTGACAGGGCCGGTTCACCCCTCCACTTT. Full variable domain (rest looked up from reference TRBV19 and TRBJ1-6): DGGITQSPKYLFRKEGQNVTLSCEQNLNHDAMYWYRQDPGQGLRLIYYSQIVNDFQKGDIAEGYSVSREKKESFPLTVTSAQKNPTAFYLCASSNSDRAGSPLHFGNGTRLTVT.

The J gene is TRBJ1-1, the V gene TRBV2; 10 bases are shared with TRBD1. This CDR3 has 16 amino acids. Per germline, CDR1 SNHLY and CDR2 FYNNEI. V dropped 3 bases and J dropped 6; count of bases not matched to a gene: 10. CDR3 region: CASSEGTGAGVAEAFF. Here the CDR3 DNA reads TGTGCCAGCAGTGAGGGGACAGGGGCGGGAGTGGCTGAAGCTTTCTTT.

This rearrangement joins TRBV19 to TRBJ2-7; weak D call: TRBD1 (6 bases). CDR1 LNHDA and CDR2 SQIVND come from the germline V gene (reference sequence). CDR3 length: 14 residues. V was cut by 3 bases and J by 6 bases, with 15 bases left in between. CDR3 DNA sequence: TGTGCCAGTAGTATTCAAGGGGGTCCCGGCGAGCAGTACTTC. Encoded protein: CASSIQGGPGEQYF.

The sample holds a few counts of this clone. CDR3 bases: TGTGCCACCCTGGAGGGAGATACGCAGTATTTT. As protein: CATLEGDTQYF. The J gene is TRBJ2-3, the V gene TRBV19, with D possibly being TRBD2 (6 bases). This CDR3 region has 11 residues. V was cut by 10 bases and J by 5 bases, with 10 bases left in between. Germline V gene sequence: CDR1 LNHDA, CDR2 SQIVND (reference sequence).

J is TRBJ1-2 and V is TRBV2; the match to TRBD1 covers 8 bases. This CDR3 is 12 amino acids long. Per germline, CDR1 SNHLY and CDR2 FYNNEI. V lost 6 bases to trimming and J lost 8 bases; unmatched junction nucleotides: 5. The CDR3 DNA sequence: TGTGCCAGCAGCAGGGGGCCCCGGGGCTACACCTTC. It codes for CASSRGPRGYTF.

V usage is TRBV5-1 and J usage is TRBJ1-1; TRBD1 matches 7 bases. CDR1 and CDR2 from the germline V gene are SGHRS and YFSETQ. The CDR3 has 15 amino acids. Trimming cost V 3 bases and J 1 base; bases outside gene matches: 6. The CDR3 reads CASSSSTGKNTEAFF. The CDR3 nucleotides are TGCGCCAGCAGCTCCTCGACAGGGAAGAACACTGAAGCTTTCTTT. The complete variable domain, with remaining parts taken from reference TRBV5-1 and TRBJ1-1, reads KAGVTQTPRYLIKTRGQQVTLSCSPISGHRSVSWYQQTPGQGLQFLFEYFSETQRNKGNFPGRFSGRQFSNSRSEMNVSTLELGDSALYLCASSSSTGKNTEAFFGQGTRLTVV.

This sequence joins TRBV15 and TRBJ2-7, with a tentative D call TRBD2 (5 bases). V lost 0 bases, J lost 0 bases, and 9 bases lay in between. Germline V lookup: CDR1 LNHNV, CDR2 YYDKDF (reference sequence). This CDR3 contains 15 residues. The CDR3 bases are TGTGCCACCAGCAGAGAGTTGGGGAGCTCCTACGAGCAGTACGTC. Translated, it gives CATSRELGSSYEQYV.

The rearrangement joins TRBV28 to TRBJ2-7; 11 nucleotides agree with TRBD1. The germline CDR1 and CDR2 sequences are MDHEN and SYDVKM. The CDR3 loop spans 14 amino acids. V shed 7 bases and J 2 bases; nucleotides not matched to a gene: 4. CDR3 loop: CASTGQGAAYEQYV. The CDR3, as DNA: TGTGCCAGCACCGGACAGGGGGCCGCCTACGAGCAGTACGTC.

For the CDR3, the DNA is TGTGCCAGCAGCTTAAACGTGGGGACAGGGATGGGGAACACTGAAGCTTTCTTT. Translating gives CASSLNVGTGMGNTEAFF. The chain couples TRBV11-2 to TRBJ1-1, with 9 bases identical to TRBD1. Per germline, CDR1 SGHAT and CDR2 FQNNGV. The J segment lost 1 base and the V segment lost 2 bases, leaving 11 bases of the junction unmatched. This CDR3 comprises 18 residues. Using reference TRBV11-2 and TRBJ1-1 for the parts outside the CDR3, the full variable domain is EAGVAQSPRYKIIEKRQSVAFWCNPISGHATLYWYQQILGQGPKLLIQFQNNGVVDDSQLPKDRFSAERLKGVDSTLKIQPAKLEDSAVYLCASSLNVGTGMGNTEAFFGQGTRLTVV.

The V and J genes are TRBV3-1 (or the pseudogene TRBV3-2) and TRBJ1-1; no reliable D call. Trimming removed 0 bases from V and 8 bases from J, with 7 bases in between. The CDR3 covers 12 residues. The germline CDR1 and CDR2 sequences are LGHDT and YNNKEL (reference sequence). The CDR3 loop reads CASSQDSGEAFF. The CDR3 nucleotides read TGTGCCAGCAGCCAAGATTCGGGGGAAGCTTTCTTT.

The rearrangement links TRBV2 to TRBJ2-5, with 13 nucleotides matching TRBD2. This CDR3 has 16 amino acids. After removal of 3 bases from V and 4 bases from J, the junction contained 5 bases not matched to a gene. Germline values: CDR1 SNHLY, CDR2 FYNNEI. The chain's CDR3 is CASSDTSGGGRETQYF. The CDR3 DNA reads TGTGCCAGCAGTGATACTAGCGGGGGGGGGAGAGAGACCCAGTACTTC.

The V gene is TRBV18, the J gene TRBJ1-5; 7 nucleotides line up with TRBD1. V shed 0 bases and J 7 bases; nucleotides not matched to a gene: 9. Per germline, CDR1 KGHSH and CDR2 LQKENI. The CDR3 length is 16 residues. The CDR3 reads CASSPPSQGGEQPQHF. Written as DNA, the CDR3 is TGTGCCAGCTCACCACCTTCTCAAGGGGGCGAGCAGCCCCAGCATTTT.

The gene calls are TRBV20-1 and TRBJ2-3; 12 bases align to TRBD2. V shed 3 bases, J shed 6 bases, and the junction held 7 bases outside the gene matches. CDR1 is DFQATT and CDR2 is SNEGSKA in the germline V gene (reference sequence). The CDR3 extends over 15 amino acids. The DNA of the CDR3 is TGCAGTGCTAGTCTCACAGGACTAGCGGGGGATACGCAGTATTTT. Translation: CSASLTGLAGDTQYF.

This chain connects TRBV19 to TRBJ2-7; TRBD1 matches at 9 bases. The CDR3 is 15 amino acids. Germline trimming cut 4 bases from V and 2 bases from J; bases unmatched to any gene: 6. Per the germline V gene, CDR1 is LNHDA and CDR2 is SQIVND (reference sequence). The CDR3 loop is CASSSPDRGTYEQYF. CDR3 nucleotide sequence: TGTGCCAGTAGTAGCCCAGACAGGGGGACCTACGAGCAGTACTTC.

The chain is built from TRBV2 and TRBJ2-2; tentatively, D is TRBD1 (5 bases). CDR3 length: 14 residues. Trimming removed 6 bases from V and 1 base from J, with 9 bases in between. Germline CDR1 SNHLY, CDR2 FYNNEI. The CDR3 nucleotides read TGTGCCAGCAGGGATCAGGGGAACACCGGGGAGCTGTTTTTT. This encodes CASRDQGNTGELFF.

At least ten counts were recorded for this clone. The chain combines TRBV5-1 with TRBJ1-5, with TRBD1 matching over 9 bases. The CDR3 covers 16 residues. V lost 4 bases and J lost 0; bases outside the gene matches: 5. Per the germline V gene, CDR1 is SGHRS and CDR2 is YFSETQ. The CDR3 spells CASSPTGGVSNQPQHF. The CDR3 nucleotides read TGCGCCAGCAGCCCGACAGGGGGGGTTAGCAATCAGCCCCAGCATTTT.

The chain couples TRBV7-6 to TRBJ2-5, with 7 bases fitting TRBD2. V gave up 4 bases and J gave up 5 bases; unmatched junction bases: 7. The CDR3 length is 14 residues. CDR1 is SGHVS, CDR2 FNYEAQ, per germline. The CDR3 sequence: CASSSGLVIETQYF. CDR3 DNA: TGTGCCAGCAGCTCTGGACTAGTCATCGAGACCCAGTACTTC.

J is TRBJ1-1 and V is TRBV28; D ambiguous. Trimming left V 2 bases short and J 4 bases short, with 11 bases between. This CDR3 is built from 14 residues. The germline V gene has CDR1 MDHEN and CDR2 SYDVKM. CDR3 sequence (DNA): TGTGCCAGCAGTTTAATTCGGGTGGGCACTGAAGCTTTCTTT. This translates into CASSLIRVGTEAFF.

The chain employs TRBV29-1 and TRBJ1-1, with TRBD1 as a possible D gene (6 bases). The CDR3 contains 13 residues. CDR1 and CDR2 from the germline V gene are SQVTM and ANQGSEA. Trimming cost V 3 bases and J 1 base, with 9 bases left between them. The CDR3 DNA sequence: TGCAGCGTTGACAGGGGACAGAACACTGAAGCTTTCTTT. Translation gives CSVDRGQNTEAFF.

This chain uses TRBV28 with TRBJ2-3; 9 nucleotides agree with TRBD2. This CDR3 region has 17 residues. Germline CDR1 is MDHEN and CDR2 is SYDVKM. V gave up 3 bases and J gave up 3 bases; unmatched junction bases: 10. CDR3 loop: CASSLYGGGAGTDTQYF. The CDR3 DNA sequence: TGTGCCAGCAGTTTGTACGGCGGGGGGGCCGGGACAGATACGCAGTATTTT.

The chain employs TRBV6-5 and TRBJ1-5; D is perhaps TRBD1 (5 bases). Germline V gene lookup returns CDR1 MNHEY and CDR2 SVGAGI. This CDR3 comprises 14 residues. V was trimmed by 6 bases and J by 0 bases, leaving 9 bases between them. CDR3 protein: CASREDNSNQPQHF. The CDR3 DNA reads as TGTGCCAGCAGAGAGGACAATAGCAATCAGCCCCAGCATTTT.

V is TRBV19 and J is TRBJ1-3; 12 bases agree with TRBD1. The V segment lost 4 bases and the J segment 5 bases; nucleotides outside the gene matches: 6. In germline, CDR1 is LNHDA, CDR2 SQIVND (reference sequence). The CDR3 extends over 16 amino acids. The CDR3 sequence is CASSTSGTGGRNTIYF. The CDR3 nucleotides read TGTGCCAGTAGTACTTCCGGGACAGGGGGCAGAAACACCATATATTTT.

The chain is built from TRBV6-4 and TRBJ1-3; tentative D call: TRBD1 (5 bases). Trimming took off 3 bases at V and 2 bases at J, with 5 bases between the two ends. CDR1 is MRHNA, CDR2 SNTAGT, per germline. The CDR3 is made up of 13 amino acids. This CDR3 reads CASSEQAGNTIYF. CDR3 DNA: TGTGCCAGCAGTGAACAGGCTGGAAACACCATATATTTT.

This clone was recorded once. The V and J genes are TRBV5-5 and TRBJ1-1, with 7 bases lining up with TRBD1. The CDR3 consists of 13 residues. Trimming cost V 4 bases and J 6 bases; bases outside gene matches: 6. CDR1 is SGHKS, CDR2 YYEKEE, per germline (reference sequence). DNA for the CDR3: TGTGCCAGCAGCCCCGGGACAGAAGCTGAAGCTTTCTTT. Amino acids: CASSPGTEAEAFF. The full variable domain, in which reference TRBV5-5 and TRBJ1-1 provide the parts outside the CDR3, is DAGVTQSPTHLIKTRGQQVTLRCSPISGHKSVSWYQQVLGQGPQFIFQYYEKEERGRGNFPDRFSARQFPNYSSELNVNALLLGDSALYLCASSPGTEAEAFFGQGTRLTVV.

The chain is built from TRBV19 and TRBJ2-2; the D gene is possibly TRBD1 (6 bases). CDR1 is LNHDA, CDR2 SQIVND, per germline (reference sequence). The CDR3 runs 13 residues. Deletions cut 3 bases from V and 6 bases from J, with 8 bases between. The CDR3 spells CASSITGSGELFF. DNA of the CDR3: TGTGCCAGTAGTATTACAGGGTCCGGGGAGCTGTTTTTT.

The chain carries TRBV7-2 and TRBJ2-3, with D maybe TRBD2 (6 bases). Per the germline V gene, CDR1 is SGHTA and CDR2 is FQGNSA. The CDR3 has 16 residues. V was pared by 3 bases and J by 2 bases, with 15 bases between. The CDR3 loop is CASSLYGTFSTDTQYF. The DNA for the CDR3 is TGTGCCAGCAGCTTGTACGGGACTTTCTCCACAGATACGCAGTATTTT.